The source of this T cell receptor beta chain is a study of blood T cell repertoires in COVID-19 (dated by TCRdb to between 2020 and 2021). For the wider study: Collaborator samples came from the United States, Italy and Spain and covered acute and convalescent phases of COVID-19. Subjects who had been exposed to COVID-19, were actively infected with it, or had recovered from it provided the deeply sampled blood TCRbeta repertoires that made up the dataset. The sample metadata nearly always contained a de-identified subject ID, COVID-19 status, age in years and sex. The material from the prospective study consisted of cDNA or gDNA derived from T cells, B-cell-depleted T cells, or PBMCs. The samples were drawn from two sources: the first 160 participants of the ongoing ImmuneRACE study, and 1,200 or so subjects contributed by 6 global collaborators. The repertoires were made available in a free public database intended to serve as a resource for research on the immune response to SARS-CoV-2. Where HLA class I and class II types were available, the types were taken from metadata supplied by the sample provider, not from assay-based typing.

Here is what the overall study found, with its caveats: The amount of clinical and demographic metadata varied by source and participant and was provided uncurated.

TCRbeta CDR3 regions were amplified from genomic DNA by means of the immunoSEQ Assay, a bias-controlled multiplex PCR. From the authors' description of their analysis: The number of nucleated cells in each sample was estimated from the amplification of reference gene primers within the assay. To quantify the absolute abundance of each unique TCRbeta CDR3 rearrangement, sequence reads were collapsed and filtered. Productive Simpson clonality was computed per sample as the square root of Simpson's diversity index over productive rearrangements. Entries here come from immuneACCESS through TCRdb and include only in-frame sequences with V and J called. Some clones fail to appear in such tables; in the studies checked, an unresolved V gene covers under half of the shortfall, and the cause of the remainder is unknown. V and J calls and clone size are given by that table; D and trimming were obtained from the DNA. The sample has 210,000 or so clones on record, approximately 91% of them singletons. The top ten clones comprise around 6.6% of the sample.

This clone has just one count. Its antigen target is currently unknown. Per-nucleotide qualities are absent, and no much larger clonotype sits a single base away. A second Seattle source provided samples from volunteer blood donors who had recovered from COVID-19. Each collaborating institution followed its own protocols to collect whole blood in K2EDTA tubes. For TCRbeta analysis, collaborators shipped samples in one of three forms: frozen whole blood, isolated PBMCs, or DNA extracted from either of those sample types. The CDR3 runs 14 residues from the cysteine to the phenylalanine. Only CDR3 DNA remains: 42 bases, in frame from the first base. The CDR1 and CDR2 encoded by the germline V gene (reference sequence) are DFQATT and SNEGSKA. V loses 3 bases, J loses 0 bases, and the germline ends lie 8 bases apart.

Material for sequencing was peripheral blood. The chain employs TRBV20-1 and TRBJ1-4; the D gene identity is not certain. This clonotype originated in a woman aged 40-49 years who had recovered from COVID-19. The DNA is TGCAGTGCTAGTAAGTCGGCAACTAATGAAAAACTGTTTTTT. This sequence encodes CSASKSATNEKLFF.